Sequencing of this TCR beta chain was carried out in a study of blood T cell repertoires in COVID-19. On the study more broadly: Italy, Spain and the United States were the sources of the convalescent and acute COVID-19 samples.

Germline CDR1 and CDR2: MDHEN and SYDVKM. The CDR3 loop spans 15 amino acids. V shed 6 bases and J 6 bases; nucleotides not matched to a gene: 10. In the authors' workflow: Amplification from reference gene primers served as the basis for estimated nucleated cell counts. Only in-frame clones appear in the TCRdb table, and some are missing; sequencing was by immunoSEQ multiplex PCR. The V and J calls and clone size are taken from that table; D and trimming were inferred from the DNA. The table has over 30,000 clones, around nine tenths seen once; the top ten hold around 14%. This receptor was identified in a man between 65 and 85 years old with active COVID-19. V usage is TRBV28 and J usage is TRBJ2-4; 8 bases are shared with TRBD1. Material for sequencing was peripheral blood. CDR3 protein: CASSLTGAIGNIQYF. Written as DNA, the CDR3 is TGTGCCAGCAGCTTGACAGGGGCCATAGGAAACATTCAGTACTTC.